A selection of T cell receptor beta chains follows, all from one sample in a study of blood T cell repertoires in COVID-19. The repertoire was sequenced with immunoSEQ multiplex PCR; TCRdb's copy has only in-frame clones and lacks some. Of about 330,000 clones in the sample, more than 75% were seen once. Sequenced input: peripheral blood. The receptors stem from a woman aged 45 to 65 with active or convalescent COVID-19. CDR3s include the opening cysteine and the closing phenylalanine or tryptophan. Fields, in order: V gene, J gene, clone size, D gene, CDR3 DNA, CDR3 protein. D genes are given only for firm matches. Only part of the rows carry a size: once, few, many, or a class if the clone is expanded.

>TRBV25-1|TRBJ1-2|.|.
TGTGCCAGCAGTGCCCCGGGGGGTCCCCTTAGCTACACCTTC
CASSAPGGPLSYTF
>TRBV30|TRBJ1-5|.|.
TGTGCCTGGAAAGGGGGAAATGGCAATCAGCCCCAGCATTTT
CAWKGGNGNQPQHF
>TRBV7-6|TRBJ2-7|.|.
TGTGCCAGCAGCCCCCGGTCCCGGGGGACCTACGAGCAGTACTTC
CASSPRSRGTYEQYF
>TRBV3-1/TRBV3-2|TRBJ2-5|.|TRBD2
TGTGCCAGCAACTGGGGGGGTGAGACCCAGTACTTC
CASNWGGETQYF
>TRBV7-9|TRBJ2-7|.|.
TGTGCCAGCAGCCCGGACAGTGCCTACGAGCAGTACTTC
CASSPDSAYEQYF
>TRBV5-3|TRBJ2-7|.|TRBD2
TGTGCCAGAAGCTTCGCGGGAGATTTCTACGAGCAGTACTTC
CARSFAGDFYEQYF
>TRBV7-2|TRBJ2-3|.|.
TGTGCCAGCAGCTTGAACTTATGGGATACGCAGTATTTT
CASSLNLWDTQYF
>TRBV18|TRBJ2-1|.|.
TGTGCCAGCTCACCACTAGCGTCCGGGTTGGATGAGCAGTTCTTC
CASSPLASGLDEQFF
>TRBV11-2|TRBJ2-1|.|.
TGTGCCAGCAGCTTGGGCCCGAGCTCCTACAATGAGCAGTTCTTC
CASSLGPSSYNEQFF
>TRBV28|TRBJ1-4|.|.
TGTGCCAGCAGTTCTGGTGGGGGGATTGAAAAACTGTTTTTT
CASSSGGGIEKLFF
>TRBV14|TRBJ2-1|.|.
TGTGCCAGCAGCGCTTATGGGGCCGGTGAGCAGTTCTTC
CASSAYGAGEQFF
>TRBV6-2/TRBV6-3|TRBJ2-3|.|.
TGTGCCAGCAGTACCCCAAGGGGGGGAATAGCGCAGTATTTT
CASSTPRGGIAQYF
>TRBV28|TRBJ1-2|.|.
TGTGCCAGCAGTTTTTTCCCCCCTCGGGTTGAGGGGACTACCTTTAACTATGGCTACACCTTC
CASSFFPPRVEGTTFNYGYTF
>TRBV5-1|TRBJ2-7|.|TRBD1
TGCGCCAGCAGCTTCAGGACAGGGGCCTACGAGCAGTACTTC
CASSFRTGAYEQYF
>TRBV20-1|TRBJ1-4|.|.
TGCAGTGCTAGAGGGGGACACGGGGTGTTTTTT
CSARGGHGVFF
>TRBV30|TRBJ1-4|.|.
TGTGCCTGGGCGGAGAGAGTCAAAGAAAAACTGTTTTTT
CAWAERVKEKLFF
>TRBV5-8|TRBJ2-2|.|.
TGTGCCAGCAGCTTCATAGGGGTTGATACCGGGGAGCTGTTTTTT
CASSFIGVDTGELFF
>TRBV3-1/TRBV3-2|TRBJ2-2|once|.
TGTGCCAGCAGCCGCCAGGGATGGACCGGGGAGCTGTTTTTT
CASSRQGWTGELFF
>TRBV7-2|TRBJ2-7|.|TRBD2
TGTGCCAGCAGCTTAGCGACTAGCGGGGGGCGAAGCTCCTACGAGCAGTACTTC
CASSLATSGGRSSYEQYF
>TRBV19|TRBJ1-1|.|.
TGTGCCAGTAGCGCCAAGAGGGGAGGGACTGAAGCTTTCTTT
CASSAKRGGTEAFF
>TRBV6-5|TRBJ1-2|few|.
TGTGCCAGCAGTTACTCGGGTAGCCTAAACTATGGCTACACCTTC
CASSYSGSLNYGYTF
>TRBV10-3|TRBJ1-6|.|TRBD1
TGTGCCATCAGTGAGTTGGGACAGGGTATTTCACCCCTCCACTTT
CAISELGQGISPLHF
>TRBV30|TRBJ1-3|.|.
TGTGCCTGGAGTCCCGGCCGCGGGGGGAACACCATATATTTT
CAWSPGRGGNTIYF
>TRBV10-2|TRBJ2-7|.|.
TGCGCCAGCAGTGTCCGCTACGAGCAGTACTTC
CASSVRYEQYF
>TRBV6-2/TRBV6-3|TRBJ2-3|.|TRBD2
TGTGCCAGCAGTTCCGGGCTAGCGGGCACAGATACGCAGTATTTT
CASSSGLAGTDTQYF
>TRBV7-2|TRBJ1-2|once|TRBD1
TGTGCCAGCAGCTTGGGACGGGGACAGGGGAAAGGCTACACCTTC
CASSLGRGQGKGYTF
>TRBV11-2|TRBJ1-2|.|.
TGTGCCAGCAGCTCCCCTAGAGTGAGGGAAGGAGGAGGCTACACCTTC
CASSSPRVREGGGYTF
>TRBV10-1|TRBJ1-5|.|.
TGCGCCAGCAGTGAGTCTCGGGTTTATCAGCCCCAGCATTTT
CASSESRVYQPQHF
>TRBV30|TRBJ1-1|few|.
TGTGCCTGGAGTACAAACACTGAAGCTTTCTTT
CAWSTNTEAFF
>TRBV3-1/TRBV3-2|TRBJ2-7|.|.
TGTGCCAGCAGCCAGGGTCAGGGGCGCTCCTACGAGCAGTACTTC
CASSQGQGRSYEQYF
>TRBV6-5|TRBJ1-6|.|.
TGTGCCAGCACCTCTCAGGGTTCCTATAATTCACCCCTCCACTTT
CASTSQGSYNSPLHF
>TRBV27|TRBJ1-1|.|.
TGTGCCAGCAGTCCCCTCCAGGGCGCGGTAGGGACTGAAGCTTTCTTT
CASSPLQGAVGTEAFF
>TRBV2|TRBJ1-1|once|TRBD1
TGTGCCAGCAGACTAAACAGGGGGCTAGTCACTGAAGCTTTCTTT
CASRLNRGLVTEAFF
>TRBV7-3|TRBJ2-5|once|.
TGTGCCAGCAGCTTAAGAGGGAGTGAGACCCAGTACTTC
CASSLRGSETQYF
>TRBV7-2|TRBJ2-3|.|.
TGTGCCAGCAGCTTGGAGGCTAGCCCTGCAGATACGCAGTATTTT
CASSLEASPADTQYF
>TRBV7-2|TRBJ2-7|.|TRBD2
TGTGCCAGCAGCTCCTTGGCGGGGGTCTACGAGCAGTACTTC
CASSSLAGVYEQYF